This T cell receptor beta chain is drawn from a study of control samples from healthy donors and cancer patients. Clones were sequenced by immunoSEQ multiplex PCR, and TCRdb holds only the in-frame ones, with some missing. The sample has approximately 9,900 clones, roughly 90% seen once. The sample comprised PBMCs. The receptor comes from a man aged 60 to 69 with colorectal cancer.

This CDR3 is CASSQWTGDYEQYF. As DNA, the CDR3 is TGTGCCAGCAGCCAATGGACAGGGGACTACGAGCAGTACTTC. This chain links TRBV28 with TRBJ2-7; 9 bases map to TRBD1. The CDR3 consists of 14 residues. Trimming cost V 6 bases and J 3 bases; bases outside gene matches: 6. Per germline, CDR1 MDHEN and CDR2 SYDVKM.